The 18 T cell receptor beta chains below were found in one sample sequenced in a study of PD-L1 blockade in urothelial cancer. Assay: immunoSEQ multiplex PCR; the TCRdb copy retains only in-frame clones and omits some. The sample records approximately 32,000 clones, roughly 82% being singletons. As to time point: pretreatment peripheral blood. Sequences were derived from PBMCs, sampled around atezolizumab (anti-PD-L1) treatment. The receptors shown here come from a man between 60 and 75 years old with urothelial cancer.

V usage is TRBV30 and J usage is TRBJ1-5, with unresolved D. Germline V gene data show CDR1 as GTSNPN and CDR2 as SVGIG (reference sequence). V dropped 5 bases and J dropped 2 bases, with 16 bases sitting between them. There are 15 residues in the CDR3. The CDR3 DNA sequence: TGTGCCTGGGGAGTAGGCGCCCGGGGCAATCAGCCCCAGCATTTT. This sequence encodes CAWGVGARGNQPQHF.

The chain uses TRBV18 and TRBJ2-3; 11 bases are shared with TRBD2. J was trimmed by 2 bases and V by 4 bases; bases with no gene match: 2. CDR1 and CDR2 from the germline V gene are KGHSH and LQKENI. This CDR3 contains 15 residues. The CDR3 coding sequence is TGTGCCAGCTCACGGACTAGCGGGTCCACAGATACGCAGTATTTT. Protein: CASSRTSGSTDTQYF.

The genes are TRBV9 and TRBJ1-6, with TRBD1 identical over 11 bases. V trimming: 7 bases; J trimming: 9 bases; junction bases outside the gene matches: 6. The germline gives CDR1 SGDLS, CDR2 YYNGEE. The CDR3 contains 14 residues. The CDR3 sequence is CASGGQGVGSPLHF. CDR3 nucleotide sequence: TGTGCCAGCGGGGGACAGGGGGTGGGTTCACCCCTCCACTTT.

The rearrangement links TRBV28 to TRBJ1-2; a possible D gene is TRBD1 (5 bases). The CDR3 length is 15 residues. The V gene lost 7 bases and the J gene lost 3 bases, with 18 bases spanning the gap. Germline lookup yields CDR1 MDHEN and CDR2 SYDVKM. This CDR3 is CASNPSGGEDYGYTF. In nucleotides, the CDR3 is TGTGCCAGCAACCCCTCTGGAGGGGAGGACTATGGCTACACCTTC.

V is TRBV25-1 and J is TRBJ1-1, with D maybe TRBD1 (5 bases). Germline V lookup: CDR1 MGHDK, CDR2 SYGVNS. The CDR3 is 13 amino acids. Trimming shortened V by 6 bases and J by 7 bases, and 15 bases separated the two germline ends. The CDR3 nucleotides are TGTGCCAGCAGGGGGGGGTTTCGTGGTGAAGCTTTCTTT. Translation: CASRGGFRGEAFF.

V and J are TRBV5-8 and TRBJ1-3; D is unclear. Germline V CDR1 and CDR2: SGHTS, YDEGEE. The V end lost 4 bases, the J end lost 0 bases, and 11 bases lay between the germline ends. This CDR3 spans 15 amino acids. In DNA form, the CDR3 reads TGTGCCAGCAGCCCCGAGGCGTTCTCTGGAAACACCATATATTTT. This translates into CASSPEAFSGNTIYF.

V and J are TRBV30 and TRBJ1-6; 9 bases align to TRBD1. This CDR3 region has 14 residues. The junction had 3 bases not matched to a gene; V was cut back by 2 bases and J by 7 bases. CDR1 GTSNPN and CDR2 SVGIG come from the germline V gene (reference sequence). The CDR3 sequence: CAWSSGQGNSPLHF. The CDR3 DNA follows: TGTGCCTGGAGTTCAGGACAGGGGAATTCACCCCTCCACTTT.

The chain is built from TRBV7-6 and TRBJ2-7, with D tentatively TRBD1 (6 bases). V was pared by 4 bases and J by 6 bases, with 13 bases between. The germline V gene has CDR1 SGHVS and CDR2 FNYEAQ. The CDR3 sequence is 13 residues long. CDR3 in amino acids: CASSSLQGTEQYF. The DNA for the CDR3 is TGTGCCAGCAGCTCACTCCAGGGGACCGAGCAGTACTTC. The whole variable domain, filled in from reference TRBV7-6 and TRBJ2-7, reads GAGVSQSPRYKVTKRGQDVALRCDPISGHVSLYWYRQALGQGPEFLTYFNYEAQQDKSGLPNDRFSAERPEGSISTLTIQRTEQRDSAMYRCASSSLQGTEQYFGPGTRLTVT.

DNA for the CDR3: TGTGCCAGCAGTGTTACAGGGCCACATAATTCACCCCTCCACTTT. Translation gives CASSVTGPHNSPLHF. This rearrangement joins TRBV27 to TRBJ1-6, with D perhaps TRBD1 (6 bases). CDR1 is MNHEY and CDR2 is SMNVEV in the germline V gene (reference sequence). Trimming shortened V by 5 bases and J by 5 bases, and 13 bases separated the two germline ends. This CDR3 has 15 amino acids.

The rearrangement joins TRBV5-4 to TRBJ1-6; tentative D call: TRBD1 (5 bases). Trimming shortened V by 7 bases and J by 0 bases, and 14 bases separated the two germline ends. This CDR3 has 16 residues. In germline, CDR1 is SGHNT, CDR2 YYREEE (reference sequence). The CDR3 protein is CASQEDRTSYNSPLHF. The CDR3 coding sequence is TGTGCCAGCCAGGAAGACAGAACCTCCTATAATTCACCCCTCCACTTT.

V gene TRBV2 combines with J gene TRBJ1-6, with D maybe TRBD1 (6 bases). The CDR3 is 15 amino acids. The ends were cut back, 3 bases at V and 4 bases at J, with 10 bases in the middle. Per germline, CDR1 SNHLY and CDR2 FYNNEI. CDR3 sequence (DNA): TGTGCCAGCAGTGAGGACAGCCCTTATAATTCACCCCTCCACTTT. This translates into CASSEDSPYNSPLHF.

This clone is a singleton in its sample. The chain links TRBV7-9 to TRBJ1-2; D possibly corresponds to TRBD1 (6 bases). With 5 bases removed from V and 4 bases from J, the gap between germline ends came to 14 bases. Germline lookup yields CDR1 SEHNR and CDR2 FQNEAQ (reference sequence). CDR3 size: 14 residues. CDR3: CASSSQTGLYGYTF. CDR3 nucleotides: TGTGCCAGCAGCAGCCAGACAGGCCTCTATGGCTACACCTTC.

The chain is built from TRBV28 and TRBJ2-7; no clear D gene. Trimming removed 5 bases at V and 6 bases at J, with 11 bases between. Per the germline V gene, CDR1 is MDHEN and CDR2 is SYDVKM. The CDR3 is 12 amino acids. The CDR3 reads CASSLSSGEQYF. CDR3 coding DNA: TGTGCCAGCAGTCTTTCTTCGGGCGAGCAGTACTTC.

V and J are TRBV19 and TRBJ1-1; 7 bases are shared with TRBD1. J was trimmed by 1 base and V by 7 bases; bases with no gene match: 6. Germline-derived CDR1 and CDR2 are LNHDA and SQIVND (reference sequence). CDR3 size: 14 residues. The CDR3 loop is CASMPGTENTEAFF. In DNA form, the CDR3 reads TGTGCCAGTATGCCCGGGACAGAGAACACTGAAGCTTTCTTT.

This clone was seen more than once but under ten times. V gene TRBV6-1 combines with J gene TRBJ1-5; D is possibly TRBD1 (5 bases). The V and J ends lost 0 bases and 0 bases respectively, with 9 bases between them. The length of the CDR3 is 16 residues. CDR1 MNHNS and CDR2 SASEGT come from the germline V gene. This chain's CDR3 is CASSEASGHSNQPQHF. The CDR3 region has the DNA TGTGCCAGCAGTGAAGCGTCTGGACATAGCAATCAGCCCCAGCATTTT.

The genes are TRBV6-6 and TRBJ2-2; D gene uncertain. Germline assignment: CDR1 MNHNY and CDR2 SVGAGI (reference sequence). V lost 1 base to trimming and J lost 6 bases, with 15 bases between them. This CDR3 is built from 16 residues. DNA for the CDR3: TGTGCCAGCAGTTACTGGTTTTCCAGAGGTGCCGGGGAGCTGTTTTTT. Its translation: CASSYWFSRGAGELFF.

This clone was counted between two and nine times. This chain joins TRBV5-1 and TRBJ1-1; D remains ambiguous. Trimming cost V 3 bases and J 4 bases, with 13 bases left between them. The CDR3 has 14 amino acids. CDR1 and CDR2 (germline): SGHRS, YFSETQ. This CDR3 reads CASSSHPYGTEAFF. The CDR3 bases are TGCGCCAGCAGCTCCCATCCCTATGGCACTGAAGCTTTCTTT.

This chain uses TRBV27 with TRBJ2-3; 10 nucleotides line up with TRBD2. V shed 6 bases, J shed 7 bases, and the junction held 10 bases outside the gene matches. Germline lookup yields CDR1 MNHEY and CDR2 SMNVEV (reference sequence). This CDR3 is 15 amino acids long. Here the CDR3 reads CASRYKGLAINTQYF. The CDR3 bases are TGTGCCAGCAGATATAAGGGACTAGCGATAAATACGCAGTATTTT.